The 9 T cell receptor beta chains below all came from one sample that was sequenced in a study of cytomegalovirus exposure and HLA in healthy donors. The PCR had 60 Vbeta and 13 Jbeta primers. Data came from immunoSEQ multiplex PCR; TCRdb stores just in-frame clones and leaves some out. The sample holds approximately 79,000 clones, under 80% seen once. Material for sequencing was PBMCs. These receptors were obtained from a boy younger than 18 in good health and CMV-seronegative.

The genes are TRBV28 and TRBJ1-1; D might be TRBD1 (6 bases). Germline CDR1 is MDHEN and CDR2 is SYDVKM. The CDR3 is made up of 12 amino acids. V lost 4 bases to trimming and J lost 9 bases, with 12 bases between them. The DNA for the CDR3 is TGTGCCAGCAGTTCGGGACACCTCCAAGCTTTCTTT. It is translated as CASSSGHLQAFF.

The rearrangement joins TRBV7-9 to TRBJ1-2; 9 bases align to TRBD1. Germline-derived CDR1 and CDR2 are SEHNR and FQNEAQ (reference sequence). The CDR3 sequence is 15 residues long. The V segment lost 4 bases and the J segment 3 bases; nucleotides outside the gene matches: 6. CDR3 coding DNA: TGTGCCAGCAGCTCCATAACAGGGGGCTACTATGGCTACACCTTC. Encoded protein: CASSSITGGYYGYTF.

V usage is TRBV5-1 and J usage is TRBJ2-5, with D possibly being TRBD2 (6 bases). Germline CDR1 is SGHRS and CDR2 is YFSETQ. V was cut by 4 bases and J by 1 base, with 8 bases left in between. There are 13 residues in the CDR3. The CDR3 DNA is TGCGCCAGCAGCAAGGGACTCCAAGAGACCCAGTACTTC. This sequence encodes CASSKGLQETQYF.

This clone came up once. The rearrangement links TRBV6-1 to TRBJ1-3, with D unresolved. Germline V gene sequence: CDR1 MNHNS, CDR2 SASEGT. Between the trimmed V and J ends, which lost 3 bases and 0 bases, there was a span of 6 bases. The CDR3 covers 14 residues. The DNA of the CDR3 is TGTGCCAGCAGTGACGGGATCTCTGGAAACACCATATATTTT. Amino acids: CASSDGISGNTIYF.

CDR3 in amino acids: CASSSQGLAVNTGELFF. The DNA for the CDR3 is TGTGCCAGCAGTTCCCAGGGACTAGCGGTGAACACCGGGGAGCTGTTTTTT. The chain joins TRBV28 to TRBJ2-2; 11 bases are shared with TRBD2. The V gene end was trimmed by 4 bases and the J gene end by 1 base; junction bases not matched to a gene: 5. The CDR3 totals 17 residues. In germline, CDR1 is MDHEN, CDR2 SYDVKM.

The chain is built from TRBV7-9 and TRBJ2-7; 9 bases match TRBD2. J lost 5 bases, V lost 1 base, and 6 bases had no gene match. The V gene's germline CDR1 is SEHNR and CDR2 FQNEAQ (reference sequence). The CDR3 has 15 residues. The CDR3 DNA follows: TGTGCCAGCAGCTTAGGGTCTAGCGGGACCCACGAGCAGTACTTC. This translates into CASSLGSSGTHEQYF.

This sequence joins TRBV5-4 and TRBJ2-3; TRBD2 matches at 9 bases. CDR3 length: 16 residues. Trimming at V came to 4 bases and at J to 6 bases, leaving 12 bases not matched to a gene. CDR1 and CDR2 from the germline V gene are SGHNT and YYREEE (reference sequence). CDR3 protein: CASSREGTSFVDTQYF. DNA for the CDR3: TGTGCCAGCAGCCGGGAGGGGACTAGCTTTGTGGATACGCAGTATTTT.

This chain uses TRBV7-6 with TRBJ1-5; D not resolved. Trimming left V 2 bases short and J 2 bases short, with 4 bases between. The CDR3 has 13 residues. The germline gives CDR1 SGHVS, CDR2 FNYEAQ. The CDR3 DNA is TGTGCCAGCAGCTTAACAGGCAATCAGCCCCAGCATTTT. Its protein product is CASSLTGNQPQHF.

The chain uses TRBV5-1 and TRBJ2-2, with D perhaps matching TRBD1 (6 bases). Germline V gene sequence: CDR1 SGHRS, CDR2 YFSETQ. The CDR3 length is 14 residues. The V end was cut by 3 bases, the J end by 7 bases, with 13 bases between. DNA for the CDR3: TGCGCCAGCAGCTCGCGACAGGTTGGCGGGGAGCTGTTTTTT. This gives the protein CASSSRQVGGELFF.